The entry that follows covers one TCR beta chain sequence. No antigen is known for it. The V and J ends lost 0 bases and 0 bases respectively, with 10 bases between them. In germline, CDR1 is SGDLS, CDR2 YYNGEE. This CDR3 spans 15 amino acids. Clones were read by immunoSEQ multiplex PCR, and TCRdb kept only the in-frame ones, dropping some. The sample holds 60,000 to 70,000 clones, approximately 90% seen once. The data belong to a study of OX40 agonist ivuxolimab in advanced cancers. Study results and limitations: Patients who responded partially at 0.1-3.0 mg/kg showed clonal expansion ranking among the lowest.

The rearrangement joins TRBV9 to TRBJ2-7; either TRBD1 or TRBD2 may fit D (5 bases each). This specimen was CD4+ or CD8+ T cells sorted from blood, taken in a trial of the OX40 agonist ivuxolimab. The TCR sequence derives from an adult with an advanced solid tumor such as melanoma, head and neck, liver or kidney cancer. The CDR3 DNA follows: TGTGCCAGCAGCGTAGAAGCAGGGAGCTCCTACGAGCAGTACTTC. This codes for CASSVEAGSSYEQYF.